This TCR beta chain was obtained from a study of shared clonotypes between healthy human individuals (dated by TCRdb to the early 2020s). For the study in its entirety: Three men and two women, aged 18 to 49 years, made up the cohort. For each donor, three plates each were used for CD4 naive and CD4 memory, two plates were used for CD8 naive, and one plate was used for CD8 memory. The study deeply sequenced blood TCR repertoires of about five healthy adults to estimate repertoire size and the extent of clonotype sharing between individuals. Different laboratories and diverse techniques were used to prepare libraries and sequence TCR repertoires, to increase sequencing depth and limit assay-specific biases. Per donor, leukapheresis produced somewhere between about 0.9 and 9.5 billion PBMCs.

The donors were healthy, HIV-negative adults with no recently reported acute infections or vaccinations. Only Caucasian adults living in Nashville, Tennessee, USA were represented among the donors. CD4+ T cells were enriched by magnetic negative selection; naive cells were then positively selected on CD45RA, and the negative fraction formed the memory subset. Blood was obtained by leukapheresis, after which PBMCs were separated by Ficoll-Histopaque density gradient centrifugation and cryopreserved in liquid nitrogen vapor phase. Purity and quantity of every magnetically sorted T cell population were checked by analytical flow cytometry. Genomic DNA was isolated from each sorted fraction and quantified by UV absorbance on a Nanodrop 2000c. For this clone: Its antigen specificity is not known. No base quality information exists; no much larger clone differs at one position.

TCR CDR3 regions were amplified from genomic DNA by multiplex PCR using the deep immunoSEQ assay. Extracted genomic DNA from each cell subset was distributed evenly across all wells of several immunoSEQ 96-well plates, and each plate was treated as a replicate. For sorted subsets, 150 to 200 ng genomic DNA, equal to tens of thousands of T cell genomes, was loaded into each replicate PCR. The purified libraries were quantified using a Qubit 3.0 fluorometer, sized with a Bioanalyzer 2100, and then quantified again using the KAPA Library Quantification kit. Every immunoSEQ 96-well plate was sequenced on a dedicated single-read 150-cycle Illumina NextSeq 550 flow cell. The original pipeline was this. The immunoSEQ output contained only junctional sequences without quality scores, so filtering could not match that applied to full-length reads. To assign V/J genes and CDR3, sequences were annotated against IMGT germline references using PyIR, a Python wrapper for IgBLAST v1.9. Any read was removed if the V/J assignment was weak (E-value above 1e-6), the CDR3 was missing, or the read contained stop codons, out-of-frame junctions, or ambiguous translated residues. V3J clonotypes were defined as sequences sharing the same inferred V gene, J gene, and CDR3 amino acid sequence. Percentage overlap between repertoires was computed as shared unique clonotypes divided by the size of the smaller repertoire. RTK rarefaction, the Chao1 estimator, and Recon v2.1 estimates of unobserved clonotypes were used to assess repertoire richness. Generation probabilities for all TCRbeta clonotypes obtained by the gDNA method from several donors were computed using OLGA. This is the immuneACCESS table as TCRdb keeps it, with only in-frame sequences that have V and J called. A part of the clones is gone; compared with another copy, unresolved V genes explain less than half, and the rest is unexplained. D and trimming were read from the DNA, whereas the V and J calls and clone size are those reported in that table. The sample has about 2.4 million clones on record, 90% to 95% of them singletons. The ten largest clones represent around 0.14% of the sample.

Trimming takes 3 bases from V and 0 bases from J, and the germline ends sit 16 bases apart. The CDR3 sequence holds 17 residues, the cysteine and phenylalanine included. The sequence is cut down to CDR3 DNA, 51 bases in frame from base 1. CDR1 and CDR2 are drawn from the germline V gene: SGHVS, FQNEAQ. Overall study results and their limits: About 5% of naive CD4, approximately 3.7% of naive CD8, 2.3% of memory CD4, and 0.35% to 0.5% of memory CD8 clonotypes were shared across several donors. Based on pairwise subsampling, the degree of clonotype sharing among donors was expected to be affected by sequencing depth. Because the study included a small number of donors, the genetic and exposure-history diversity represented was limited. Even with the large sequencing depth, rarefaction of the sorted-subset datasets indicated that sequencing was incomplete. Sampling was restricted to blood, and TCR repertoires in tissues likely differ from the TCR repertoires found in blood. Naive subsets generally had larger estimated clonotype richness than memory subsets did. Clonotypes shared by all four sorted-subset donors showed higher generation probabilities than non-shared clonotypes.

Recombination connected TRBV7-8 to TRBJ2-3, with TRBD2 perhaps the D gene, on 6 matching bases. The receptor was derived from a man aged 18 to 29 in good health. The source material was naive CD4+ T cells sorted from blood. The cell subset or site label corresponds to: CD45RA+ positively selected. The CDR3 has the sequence CASSFVGDSLSTDTQYF. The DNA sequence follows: TGTGCCAGCAGCTTTGTCGGGGACTCTCTTAGCACAGATACGCAGTATTTT.